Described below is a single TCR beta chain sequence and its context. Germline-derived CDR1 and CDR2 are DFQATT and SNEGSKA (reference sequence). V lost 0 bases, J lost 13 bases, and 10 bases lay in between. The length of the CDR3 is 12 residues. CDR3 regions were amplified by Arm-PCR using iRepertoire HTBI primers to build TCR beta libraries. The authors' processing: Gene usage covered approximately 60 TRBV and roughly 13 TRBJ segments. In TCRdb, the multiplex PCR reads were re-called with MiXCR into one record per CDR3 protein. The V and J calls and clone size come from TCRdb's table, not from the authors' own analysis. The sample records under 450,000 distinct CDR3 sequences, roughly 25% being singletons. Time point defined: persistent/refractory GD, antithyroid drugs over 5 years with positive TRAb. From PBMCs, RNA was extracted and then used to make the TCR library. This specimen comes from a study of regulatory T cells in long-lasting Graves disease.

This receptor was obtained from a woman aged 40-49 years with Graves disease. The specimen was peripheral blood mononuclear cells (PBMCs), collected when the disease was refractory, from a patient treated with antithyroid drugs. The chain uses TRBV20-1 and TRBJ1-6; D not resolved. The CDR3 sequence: CSARDRGWPLHF. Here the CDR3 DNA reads TGCAGTGCTAGAGACCGAGGGTGGCCCCTCCACTTT.